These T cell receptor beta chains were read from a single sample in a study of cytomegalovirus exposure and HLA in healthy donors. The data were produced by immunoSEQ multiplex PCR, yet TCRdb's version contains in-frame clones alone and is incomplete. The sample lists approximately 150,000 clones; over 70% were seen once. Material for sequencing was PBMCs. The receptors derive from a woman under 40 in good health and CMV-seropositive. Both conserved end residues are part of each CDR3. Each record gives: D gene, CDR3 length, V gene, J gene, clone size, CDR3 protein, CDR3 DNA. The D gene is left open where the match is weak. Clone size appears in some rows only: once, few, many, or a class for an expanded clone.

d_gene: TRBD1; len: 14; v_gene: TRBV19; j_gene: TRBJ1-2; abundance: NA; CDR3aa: CASSDRQGLGGYTF; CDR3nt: TGTGCCAGTAGCGATCGACAGGGGTTAGGTGGCTACACCTTC
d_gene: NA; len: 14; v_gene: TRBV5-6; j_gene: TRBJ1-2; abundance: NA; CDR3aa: CASSLSGFDYGYTF; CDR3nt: TGTGCCAGCAGCTTGTCAGGGTTTGACTATGGCTACACCTTC
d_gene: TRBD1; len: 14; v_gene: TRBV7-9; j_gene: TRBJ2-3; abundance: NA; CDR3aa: CASSFGTGGDTQYF; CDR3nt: TGTGCCAGCAGCTTCGGGACAGGGGGCGATACGCAGTATTTT
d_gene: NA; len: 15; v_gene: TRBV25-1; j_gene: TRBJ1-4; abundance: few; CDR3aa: CASSEMTGLHEKLFF; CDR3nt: TGTGCCAGCAGTGAGATGACAGGCCTCCATGAAAAACTGTTTTTT
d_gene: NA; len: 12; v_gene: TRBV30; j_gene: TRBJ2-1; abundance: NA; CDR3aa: CAWSVRYNEQFF; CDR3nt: TGTGCCTGGAGTGTTCGGTACAATGAGCAGTTCTTC
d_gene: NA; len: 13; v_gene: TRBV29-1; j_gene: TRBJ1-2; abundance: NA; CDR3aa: CSVEAGANYGYTF; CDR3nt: TGCAGCGTTGAGGCAGGGGCCAACTATGGCTACACCTTC
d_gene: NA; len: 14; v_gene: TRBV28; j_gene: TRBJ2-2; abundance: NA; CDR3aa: CASSELQFTGELFF; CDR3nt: TGTGCCAGCAGTGAATTACAGTTCACCGGGGAGCTGTTTTTT
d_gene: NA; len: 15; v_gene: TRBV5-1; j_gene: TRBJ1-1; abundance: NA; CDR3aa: CASSPREGGNTEAFF; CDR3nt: TGCGCCAGCAGTCCGAGGGAGGGTGGGAACACTGAAGCTTTCTTT
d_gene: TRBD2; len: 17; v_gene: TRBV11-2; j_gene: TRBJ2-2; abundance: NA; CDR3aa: CASSLDRLAGGSGELFF; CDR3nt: TGTGCCAGCAGCTTAGATCGACTAGCGGGAGGGAGTGGGGAGCTGTTTTTT
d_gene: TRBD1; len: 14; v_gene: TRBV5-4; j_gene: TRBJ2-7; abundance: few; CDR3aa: CASSLGTGIYEQYF; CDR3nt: TGTGCCAGCAGCTTGGGGACAGGAATCTACGAGCAGTACTTC
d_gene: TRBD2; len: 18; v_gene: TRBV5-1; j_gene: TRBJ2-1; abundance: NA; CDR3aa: CASSLEITRGSGYNEQFF; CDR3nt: TGCGCCAGCAGCTTAGAAATAACGCGCGGGAGCGGGTACAATGAGCAGTTCTTC
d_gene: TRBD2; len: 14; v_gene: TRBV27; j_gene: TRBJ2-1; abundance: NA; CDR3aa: CASSPEQLAAEQFF; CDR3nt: TGTGCCAGCAGTCCCGAACAACTAGCGGCTGAGCAGTTCTTC
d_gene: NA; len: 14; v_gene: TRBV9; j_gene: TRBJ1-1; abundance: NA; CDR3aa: CASSGIQGNTEAFF; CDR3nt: TGTGCCAGCAGCGGTATTCAGGGGAACACTGAAGCTTTCTTT
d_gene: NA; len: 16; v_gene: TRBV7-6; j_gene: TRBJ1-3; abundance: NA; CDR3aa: CASSLAGRLSGNTIYF; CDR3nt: TGTGCCAGCAGCTTAGCGGGCAGGCTCTCTGGAAACACCATATATTTT
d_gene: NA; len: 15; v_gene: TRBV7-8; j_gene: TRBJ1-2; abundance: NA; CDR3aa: CASSLAPGANYGYTF; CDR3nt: TGTGCCAGCAGCTTAGCACCAGGGGCCAACTATGGCTACACCTTC
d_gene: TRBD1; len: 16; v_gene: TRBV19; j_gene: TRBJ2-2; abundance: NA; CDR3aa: CASSKPGQGDTGELFF; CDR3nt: TGTGCCAGTAGTAAACCGGGACAGGGGGACACCGGGGAGCTGTTTTTT
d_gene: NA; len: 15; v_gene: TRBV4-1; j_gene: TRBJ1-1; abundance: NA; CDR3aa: CASSREQGGNTEAFF; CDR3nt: TGCGCCAGCAGCCGCGAGCAGGGCGGGAACACTGAAGCTTTCTTT
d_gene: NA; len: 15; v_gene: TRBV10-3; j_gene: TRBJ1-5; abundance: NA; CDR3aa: CAISEMPGGNQPQHF; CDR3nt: TGTGCCATCAGTGAGATGCCCGGGGGCAATCAGCCCCAGCATTTT
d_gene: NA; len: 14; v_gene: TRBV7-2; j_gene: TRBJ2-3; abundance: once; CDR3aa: CASSLAPGIDTQYF; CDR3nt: TGTGCCAGCAGCTTAGCGCCGGGAATAGATACGCAGTATTTT
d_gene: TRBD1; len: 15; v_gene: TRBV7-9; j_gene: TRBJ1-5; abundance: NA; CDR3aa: CASSLGTGRNQPQHF; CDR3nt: TGTGCCAGCAGCTTAGGGACAGGGAGAAATCAGCCCCAGCATTTT
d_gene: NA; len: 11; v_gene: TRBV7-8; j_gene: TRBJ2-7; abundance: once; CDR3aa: CASSLIYEQYF; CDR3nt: TGTGCCAGCAGCTTAATATACGAGCAGTACTTC
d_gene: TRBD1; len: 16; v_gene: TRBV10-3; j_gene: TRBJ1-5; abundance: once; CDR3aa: CAISESDRDPSQPQHF; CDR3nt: TGTGCCATCAGTGAGTCCGACAGGGACCCTAGTCAGCCCCAGCATTTT
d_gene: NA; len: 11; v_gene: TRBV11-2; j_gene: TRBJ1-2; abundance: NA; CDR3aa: CASSSLPPDTF; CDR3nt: TGTGCCAGCAGCTCCCTTCCCCCCGACACCTTC
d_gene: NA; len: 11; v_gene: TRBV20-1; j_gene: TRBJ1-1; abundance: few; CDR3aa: CSASRLTEAFF; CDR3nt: TGCAGTGCTAGCAGATTGACTGAAGCTTTCTTT
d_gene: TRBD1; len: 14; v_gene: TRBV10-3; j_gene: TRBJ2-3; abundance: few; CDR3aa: CAISGTGDPDTQYF; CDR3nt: TGTGCCATCAGTGGGACAGGGGACCCAGATACGCAGTATTTT
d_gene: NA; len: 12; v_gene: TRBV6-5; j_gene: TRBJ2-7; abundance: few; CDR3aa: CASSPGTYEQYF; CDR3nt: TGTGCCAGCAGCCCCGGGACCTACGAGCAGTACTTC
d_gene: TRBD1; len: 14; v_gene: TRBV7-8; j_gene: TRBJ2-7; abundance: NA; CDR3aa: CASSPTGVSYEQYF; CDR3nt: TGTGCCAGCAGCCCGACAGGGGTTTCCTACGAGCAGTACTTC
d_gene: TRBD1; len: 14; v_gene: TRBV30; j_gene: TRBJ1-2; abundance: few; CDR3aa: CAWSRDRRRGGYTF; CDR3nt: TGTGCCTGGAGTAGGGACAGGCGGAGGGGAGGCTACACCTTC
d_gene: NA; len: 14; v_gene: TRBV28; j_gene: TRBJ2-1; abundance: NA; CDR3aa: CASTRGGRVHEQFF; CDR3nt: TGTGCCAGCACCCGCGGAGGGCGGGTCCATGAGCAGTTCTTC
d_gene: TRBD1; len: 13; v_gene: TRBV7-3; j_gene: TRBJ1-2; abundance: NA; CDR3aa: CASSLGTGYGYTF; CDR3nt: TGTGCCAGCAGCCTCGGGACAGGGTATGGCTACACCTTC
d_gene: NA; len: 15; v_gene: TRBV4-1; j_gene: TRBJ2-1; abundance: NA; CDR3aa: CASSPDTLVHNEQFF; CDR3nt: TGCGCCAGCAGCCCGGACACCCTGGTACATAATGAGCAGTTCTTC
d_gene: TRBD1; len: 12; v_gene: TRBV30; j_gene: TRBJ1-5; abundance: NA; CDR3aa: CAAGGSNQPQHF; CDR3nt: TGTGCCGCAGGGGGGAGTAATCAGCCCCAGCATTTT
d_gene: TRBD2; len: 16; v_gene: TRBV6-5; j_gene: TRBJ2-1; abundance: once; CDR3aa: CASSSRTSGTQGEQFF; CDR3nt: TGTGCCAGCAGTTCGAGGACTAGCGGGACTCAAGGTGAGCAGTTCTTC
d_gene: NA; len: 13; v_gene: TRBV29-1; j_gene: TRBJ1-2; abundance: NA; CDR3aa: CSVGTQQFYGYTF; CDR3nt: TGCAGCGTTGGCACCCAACAATTTTATGGCTACACCTTC
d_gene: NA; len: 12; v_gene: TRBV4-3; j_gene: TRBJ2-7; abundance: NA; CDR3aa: CASSQGRGEQYF; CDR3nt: TGCGCCAGCAGCCAAGGTCGGGGCGAGCAGTACTTC
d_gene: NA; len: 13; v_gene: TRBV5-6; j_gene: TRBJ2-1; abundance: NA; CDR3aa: CASSLWQNNEQFF; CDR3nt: TGTGCCAGCAGCTTATGGCAGAACAATGAGCAGTTCTTC
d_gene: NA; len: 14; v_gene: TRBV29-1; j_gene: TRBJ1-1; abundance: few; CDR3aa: CSAPKAGSYTEAFF; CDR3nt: TGCAGCGCCCCTAAAGCGGGGTCGTACACTGAAGCTTTCTTT